This T cell receptor (beta chain) was obtained from a study of CD8+ T cells in alopecia areata. As regards this clone: What it binds is unknown.

The treatment: oral pan-JAK inhibitor, 5-10 mg twice daily. Peripheral blood samples and lesional scalp punch biopsies were obtained from alopecia areata patients. The study's findings and limits: It was observed that many expanded lesional clones persisted in scalp and blood during tofacitinib.

Trimming removed 0 bases at V and 4 bases at J, with 9 bases between. Germline V gives CDR1 LGHNA, CDR2 YNFKEQ. The CDR3 contains 14 residues. RNA extraction was followed by reverse transcription into cDNA, which acted as the sequencing template. The protocol was immunoSEQ multiplex PCR, while the TCRdb copy is restricted to in-frame clones and leaves out a portion. In the table there are under 150,000 clones, 45% to 65% of which are singletons. This TCR was recovered from a human donor with alopecia areata. This chain connects TRBV4-2 to TRBJ1-1; D perhaps matches TRBD1 (5 bases). Here the sequenced sample was CD4+ T cells sorted from blood, taken at week 24, from a patient treated with tofacitinib. This CDR3 is CASSQDAGGTEAFF. The DNA for the CDR3 is TGTGCCAGCAGCCAAGATGCGGGGGGCACTGAAGCTTTCTTT.